This TCR beta chain appears in the sequencing data of a study of T cell responses to AZD1222 COVID-19 vaccine. Findings and caveats of the study: Possibly, clonal diversity was underestimated; donors were largely white British and included more females.

The table came from immunoSEQ multiplex PCR; TCRdb's copy has only in-frame clones and leaves some out. The sample yields 140,000 or so clones, 92% seen once. On this clone: Its antigen is undetermined.

Germline V lookup: CDR1 KGHSH, CDR2 LQKENI. V lost 2 bases, J lost 4 bases, and 4 bases stayed unmatched. The CDR3 consists of 15 residues. The source material was peripheral blood, sampled on day 0 of AZD1222 vaccination. This receptor was obtained from an adult in good health. This rearrangement joins TRBV18 to TRBJ1-1, with TRBD1 identical over 10 bases. The CDR3 bases are TGTGCCAGCTCACCAACAGGACAGGGGGTCACTGAAGCTTTCTTT. Its translation is CASSPTGQGVTEAFF.